This T cell receptor (beta chain) was captured by sequencing in a study of blood T cell repertoires in COVID-19. As for the study in general: Samples of COVID-19 (acute and convalescent) were obtained from the United States, Italy and Spain. PBMCs, B-cell-depleted T cells, or T cells provided the cDNA or gDNA that made up the material.

Authors' processing steps: By means of reference gene primer amplification, nucleated cell counts were estimated. Assay used: immunoSEQ multiplex PCR; TCRdb lists only in-frame clones, some missing. The V and J calls and clone size are taken from that table; D and trimming were inferred from the DNA. The profile shows some 200,000 clones, about 80% of them singletons. The sample taken for sequencing was peripheral blood. This clonotype originated in a woman aged 55-69 years with acute or convalescent COVID-19.

CDR3 amino acids: CASSQTILSYEQYF. CDR3 DNA sequence: TGTGCCAGCAGCCAAACGATCCTATCCTACGAGCAGTACTTC. The chain uses TRBV3-1 (or the pseudogene TRBV3-2) and TRBJ2-7, with unresolved D. Trimming stripped 2 bases from V and 1 base from J, with 9 bases between. The CDR3 has 14 residues. Germline V CDR1 and CDR2: LGHDT, YNNKEL (reference sequence).